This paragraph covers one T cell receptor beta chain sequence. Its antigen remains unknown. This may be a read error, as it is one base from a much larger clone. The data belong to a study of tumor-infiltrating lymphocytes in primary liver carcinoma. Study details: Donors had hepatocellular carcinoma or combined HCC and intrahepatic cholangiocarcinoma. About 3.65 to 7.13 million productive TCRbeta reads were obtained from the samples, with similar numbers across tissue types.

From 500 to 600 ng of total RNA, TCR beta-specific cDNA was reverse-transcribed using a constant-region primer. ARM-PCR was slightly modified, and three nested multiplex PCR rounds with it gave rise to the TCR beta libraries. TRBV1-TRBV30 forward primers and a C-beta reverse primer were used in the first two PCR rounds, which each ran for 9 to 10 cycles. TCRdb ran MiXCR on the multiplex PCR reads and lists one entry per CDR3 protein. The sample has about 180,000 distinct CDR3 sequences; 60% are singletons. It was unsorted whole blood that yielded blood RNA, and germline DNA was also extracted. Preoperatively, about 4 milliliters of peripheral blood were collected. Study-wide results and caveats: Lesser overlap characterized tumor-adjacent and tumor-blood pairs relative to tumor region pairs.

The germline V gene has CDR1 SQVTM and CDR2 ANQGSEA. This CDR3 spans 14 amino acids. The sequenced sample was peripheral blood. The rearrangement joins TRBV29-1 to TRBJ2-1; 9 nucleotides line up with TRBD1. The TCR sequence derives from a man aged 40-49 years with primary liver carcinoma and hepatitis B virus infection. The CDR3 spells CSTYSGTGTGEQFF. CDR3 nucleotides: TGCAGTACTTACTCCGGGACAGGGACGGGCGAGCAGTTCTTC.